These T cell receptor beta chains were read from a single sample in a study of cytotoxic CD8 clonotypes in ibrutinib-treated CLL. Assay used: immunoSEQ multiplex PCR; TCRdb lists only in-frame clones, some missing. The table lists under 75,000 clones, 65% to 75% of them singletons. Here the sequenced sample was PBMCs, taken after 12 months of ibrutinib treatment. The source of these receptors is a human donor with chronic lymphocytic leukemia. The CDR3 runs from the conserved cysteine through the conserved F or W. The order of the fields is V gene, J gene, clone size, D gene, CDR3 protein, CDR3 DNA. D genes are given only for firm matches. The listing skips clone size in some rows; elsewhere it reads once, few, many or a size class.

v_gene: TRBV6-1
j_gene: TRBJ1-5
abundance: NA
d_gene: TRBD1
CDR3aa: CASSRDRVDQPQHF
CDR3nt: TGTGCCAGCAGCCGAGACAGGGTGGATCAGCCCCAGCATTTT

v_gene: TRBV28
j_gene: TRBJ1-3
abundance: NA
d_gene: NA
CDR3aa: CASRPLTFSGNTIYF
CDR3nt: TGTGCCAGCAGACCCCTGACCTTCTCTGGAAACACCATATATTTT

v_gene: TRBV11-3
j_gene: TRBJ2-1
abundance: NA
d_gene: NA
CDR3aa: CASSLRADSYNEQFF
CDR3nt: TGTGCCAGCAGCTTAAGGGCCGACTCCTACAATGAGCAGTTCTTC

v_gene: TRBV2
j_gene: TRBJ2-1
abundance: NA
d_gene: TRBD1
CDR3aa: CASSPGQGRNEQFF
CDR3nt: TGTGCCAGCAGTCCGGGACAGGGGAGGAATGAGCAGTTCTTC

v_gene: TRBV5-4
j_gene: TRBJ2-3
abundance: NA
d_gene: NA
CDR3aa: CASSPSAGQLRVTGTQYF
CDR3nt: TGTGCCAGCAGCCCCAGCGCCGGACAGTTACGTGTCACGGGTACGCAGTATTTT

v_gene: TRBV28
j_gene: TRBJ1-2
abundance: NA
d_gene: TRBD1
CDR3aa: CASSLEGAQGYGYTF
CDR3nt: TGTGCCAGCAGTTTGGAGGGGGCGCAGGGCTATGGCTACACCTTC

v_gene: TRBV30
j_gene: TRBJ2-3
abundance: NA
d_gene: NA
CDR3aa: CAWNWGPGTDTQYF
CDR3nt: TGTGCCTGGAATTGGGGGCCTGGCACAGATACGCAGTATTTT

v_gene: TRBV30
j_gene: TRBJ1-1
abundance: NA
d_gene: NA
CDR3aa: CAWSVQGPGEAFF
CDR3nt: TGTGCCTGGAGTGTTCAGGGGCCGGGTGAAGCTTTCTTT

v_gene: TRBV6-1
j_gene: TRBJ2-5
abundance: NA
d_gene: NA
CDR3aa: CASSEGGGVETQYF
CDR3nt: TGTGCCAGCAGTGAAGGAGGGGGGGTAGAGACCCAGTACTTC

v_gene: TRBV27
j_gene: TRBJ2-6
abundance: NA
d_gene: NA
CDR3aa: CASSFLASGANVLTF
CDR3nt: TGTGCCAGCAGTTTCTTAGCCTCTGGGGCCAACGTCCTGACTTTC

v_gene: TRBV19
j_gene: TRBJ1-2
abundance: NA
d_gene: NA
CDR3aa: CASSRTVFHGYTF
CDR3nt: TGTGCCAGTAGCCGGACAGTCTTCCATGGCTACACCTTC

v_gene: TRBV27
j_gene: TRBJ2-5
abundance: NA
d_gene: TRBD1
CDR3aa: CASSLRTGFGETQYF
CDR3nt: TGTGCCAGCAGTTTACGGACAGGGTTCGGAGAGACCCAGTACTTC

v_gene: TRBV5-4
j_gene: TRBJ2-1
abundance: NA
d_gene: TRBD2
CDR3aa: CASAGTSGYNEQFF
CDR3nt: TGTGCCAGCGCCGGGACTAGCGGTTACAATGAGCAGTTCTTC

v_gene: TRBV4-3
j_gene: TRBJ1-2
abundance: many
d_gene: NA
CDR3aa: CASSQDRTARPHGYTF
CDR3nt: TGCGCCAGCAGCCAAGACCGGACGGCCCGCCCTCATGGCTACACCTTC

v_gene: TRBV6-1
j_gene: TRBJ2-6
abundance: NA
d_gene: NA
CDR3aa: CASSEAGANVLTF
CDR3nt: TGTGCCAGCAGTGAAGCAGGGGCCAACGTCCTGACTTTC

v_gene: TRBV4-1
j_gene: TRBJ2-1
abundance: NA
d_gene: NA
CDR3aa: CASSQSMGDYNEQFF
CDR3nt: TGCGCCAGCAGCCAAAGCATGGGGGACTACAATGAGCAGTTCTTC

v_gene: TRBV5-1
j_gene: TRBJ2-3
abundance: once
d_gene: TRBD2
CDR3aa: CASSPGLAGGLTLTDTQYF
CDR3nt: TGCGCCAGCAGCCCTGGACTAGCGGGAGGACTTACCCTCACAGATACGCAGTATTTT

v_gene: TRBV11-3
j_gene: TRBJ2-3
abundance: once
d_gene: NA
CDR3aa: CASSLVVQDTQYF
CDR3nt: TGTGCCAGCAGCTTAGTTGTCCAAGATACGCAGTATTTT

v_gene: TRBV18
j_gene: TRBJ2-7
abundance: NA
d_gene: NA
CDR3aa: CASSPLGGTSNEQYF
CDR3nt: TGTGCCAGCTCACCACTCGGCGGGACAAGCAACGAGCAGTACTTC

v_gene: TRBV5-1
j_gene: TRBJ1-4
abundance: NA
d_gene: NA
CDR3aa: CASSLGQGFEKLFF
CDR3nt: TGCGCCAGCAGCTTGGGCCAGGGCTTCGAAAAACTGTTTTTT

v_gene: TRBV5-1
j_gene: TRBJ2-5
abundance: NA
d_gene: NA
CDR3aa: CASSFLSGQETQYF
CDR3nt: TGCGCCAGCAGCTTTCTCAGCGGTCAAGAGACCCAGTACTTC

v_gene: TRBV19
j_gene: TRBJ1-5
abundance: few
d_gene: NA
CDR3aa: CASSLTVYQPQHF
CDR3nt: TGTGCCAGTAGTTTGACAGTCTATCAGCCCCAGCATTTT

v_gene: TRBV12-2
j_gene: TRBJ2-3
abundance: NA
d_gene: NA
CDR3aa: CASRLVGSATHTDTQYF
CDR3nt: TGTGCAAGTCGCTTAGTTGGTTCGGCGACCCACACAGATACGCAGTATTTT

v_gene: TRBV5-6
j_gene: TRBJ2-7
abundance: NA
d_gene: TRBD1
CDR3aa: CASSLAGTGPEQYF
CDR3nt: TGTGCCAGCAGCTTGGCCGGGACAGGGCCCGAGCAGTACTTC

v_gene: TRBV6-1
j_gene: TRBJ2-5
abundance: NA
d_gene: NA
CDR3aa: CASSRPGAQETQYF
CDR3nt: TGTGCCAGCAGTCGACCGGGAGCCCAAGAGACCCAGTACTTC

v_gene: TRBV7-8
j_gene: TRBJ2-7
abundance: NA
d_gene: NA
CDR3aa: CASSSFVGGRTYEQYF
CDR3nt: TGTGCCAGCAGTTCCTTCGTCGGCGGGCGAACCTACGAGCAGTACTTC

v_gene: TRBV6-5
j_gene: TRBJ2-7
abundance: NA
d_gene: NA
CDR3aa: CASSYLGKDEQYF
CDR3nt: TGTGCCAGCAGTTACCTAGGGAAGGACGAGCAGTACTTC

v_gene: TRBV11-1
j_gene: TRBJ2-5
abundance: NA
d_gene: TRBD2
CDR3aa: CASSTGLAGGIETQYF
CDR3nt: TGTGCCAGCAGCACCGGACTAGCGGGAGGGATCGAGACCCAGTACTTC

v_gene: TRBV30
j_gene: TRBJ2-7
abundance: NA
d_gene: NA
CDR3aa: CAWSLGGSYEQYF
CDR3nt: TGTGCCTGGAGTCTCGGGGGATCCTACGAGCAGTACTTC

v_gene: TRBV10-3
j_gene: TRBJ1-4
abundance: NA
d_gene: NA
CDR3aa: CAISEGTGFQTNEKLFF
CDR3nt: TGTGCCATCAGTGAGGGGACGGGGTTTCAGACTAATGAAAAACTGTTTTTT

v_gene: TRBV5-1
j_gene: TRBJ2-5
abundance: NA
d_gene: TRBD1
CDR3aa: CASSSDRVETQYF
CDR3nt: TGCGCCAGCAGCTCTGACAGGGTCGAGACCCAGTACTTC

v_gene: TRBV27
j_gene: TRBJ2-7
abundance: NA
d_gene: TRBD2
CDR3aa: CASSLGLAGAEQYF
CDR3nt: TGTGCCAGCAGTCTAGGACTAGCGGGAGCCGAGCAGTACTTC

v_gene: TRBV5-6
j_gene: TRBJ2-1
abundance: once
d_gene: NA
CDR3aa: CASSFYGSYNEQFF
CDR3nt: TGTGCCAGCAGCTTTTACGGCTCCTACAATGAGCAGTTCTTC

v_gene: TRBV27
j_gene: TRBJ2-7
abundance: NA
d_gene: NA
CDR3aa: CASSSDQYEQYF
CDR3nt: TGTGCCAGCAGCTCCGACCAATACGAGCAGTACTTC

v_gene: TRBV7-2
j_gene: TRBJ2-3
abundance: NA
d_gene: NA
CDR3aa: CASSFMADTQYF
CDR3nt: TGTGCCAGCAGCTTTATGGCAGATACGCAGTATTTT

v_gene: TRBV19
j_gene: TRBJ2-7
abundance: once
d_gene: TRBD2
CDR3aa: CASRLAEGSYEQYF
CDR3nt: TGTGCCAGTAGGCTAGCGGAGGGGTCCTACGAGCAGTACTTC

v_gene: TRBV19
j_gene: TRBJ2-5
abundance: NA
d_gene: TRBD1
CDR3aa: CASSRTGEETQYF
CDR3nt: TGTGCCAGTAGCAGGACAGGAGAGGAGACCCAGTACTTC